These 13 T cell receptor beta chains originate from one sample sequenced in a study of blood T cell repertoires in COVID-19. Some clones are missing from TCRdb's copy, which holds only in-frame ones; the method was immunoSEQ multiplex PCR. Here the sample spans about 250,000 clones, roughly four fifths being singletons. The material sequenced was PBMCs or T cells enriched from blood (not recorded which). These receptors all stem from a man aged 50 or older who had recovered from COVID-19.

This clone has just a few counts. The chain combines TRBV7-8 with TRBJ1-2; D might be TRBD1 (5 bases). CDR1 is SGHVS, CDR2 FQNEAQ, per germline. The CDR3 length is 14 residues. V lost 1 base and J 8 bases, leaving 14 bases between the germline ends. This chain's CDR3 is CASSLEGRDGGYTF. Here the CDR3 DNA reads TGTGCCAGCAGCTTAGAGGGCAGGGATGGGGGCTACACCTTC. Complete variable domain (other parts from reference TRBV7-8 and TRBJ1-2): GAGVSQSPRYKVAKRGQDVALRCDPISGHVSLFWYQQALGQGPEFLTYFQNEAQLDKSGLPSDRFFAERPEGSVSTLKIQRTQQEDSAVYLCASSLEGRDGGYTFGSGTRLTVV.

The chain couples TRBV9 to TRBJ2-3, with 7 nucleotides matching TRBD2. There are 16 residues in the CDR3. Germline CDR1 reads SGDLS; CDR2 reads YYNGEE. J gave up 4 bases and V 1 base, and 9 bases lay outside the gene matches. CDR3 coding DNA: TGTGCCAGCAGCGTAACGGGCGGGAGTCGGGCAGATACGCAGTATTTT. Amino acid sequence: CASSVTGGSRADTQYF. Complete variable domain (other parts from reference TRBV9 and TRBJ2-3): DSGVTQTPKHLITATGQRVTLRCSPRSGDLSVYWYQQSLDQGLQFLIQYYNGEERAKGNILERFSAQQFPDLHSELNLSSLELGDSALYFCASSVTGGSRADTQYFGPGTRLTVL.

The V and J genes are TRBV9 and TRBJ1-6, with 9 bases that match TRBD1. This CDR3 has 14 residues. Trimming took 4 bases from V and 7 from J; bases not matched to a gene: 3. Germline V CDR1 and CDR2: SGDLS, YYNGEE. CDR3 residues: CASSTDRGNSPLHF. CDR3 DNA sequence: TGTGCCAGCAGCACGGACAGGGGCAATTCACCCCTCCACTTT. Variable domain in full (rest from reference TRBV9 and TRBJ1-6): DSGVTQTPKHLITATGQRVTLRCSPRSGDLSVYWYQQSLDQGLQFLIQYYNGEERAKGNILERFSAQQFPDLHSELNLSSLELGDSALYFCASSTDRGNSPLHFGNGTRLTVT.

The J gene is TRBJ1-4, the V gene TRBV27; the D is unclear. Trimming left V 6 bases short and J 2 bases short, with 10 bases between. Germline V gene lookup returns CDR1 MNHEY and CDR2 SMNVEV (reference sequence). The CDR3 is 14 amino acids. The CDR3 DNA sequence: TGTGCCAGCAGGTTGGAGGCGACTAATGAAAAACTGTTTTTT. This gives the protein CASRLEATNEKLFF.

This clone was recorded a few times. The chain couples TRBV18 to TRBJ1-3; D not certain. V dropped 4 bases and J dropped 6 bases, with 13 bases sitting between them. The CDR3 contains 14 residues. Germline CDR1 KGHSH, CDR2 LQKENI. This chain's CDR3 is CASSHGHRENTIYF. CDR3 nucleotide sequence: TGTGCCAGCTCACACGGTCACCGAGAAAACACCATATATTTT.

The chain carries TRBV19 and TRBJ2-7; TRBD1 matches 8 bases. Germline trimming cut 4 bases from V and 2 bases from J; bases unmatched to any gene: 4. This CDR3 spans 14 amino acids. The germline V gene has CDR1 LNHDA and CDR2 SQIVND (reference sequence). The CDR3, as DNA: TGTGCCAGTAGTAACGACAGGGGACCCTACGAGCAGTACTTC. Residues: CASSNDRGPYEQYF.

The chain uses TRBV2 and TRBJ2-7; TRBD1 is a possible D gene (5 bases). The CDR3 covers 14 residues. Germline V lookup: CDR1 SNHLY, CDR2 FYNNEI. The ends were cut back, 1 base at V and 1 base at J, with 8 bases in the middle. The CDR3 reads CASSEGRTSYEQYF. The CDR3 DNA is TGTGCCAGCAGTGAAGGGCGGACATCCTACGAGCAGTACTTC. The full variable domain, with the rest looked up from reference TRBV2 and TRBJ2-7, is EPEVTQTPSHQVTQMGQEVILRCVPISNHLYFYWYRQILGQKVEFLVSFYNNEISEKSEIFDDQFSVERPDGSNFTLKIRSTKLEDSAMYFCASSEGRTSYEQYFGPGTRLTVT.

V and J are TRBV7-2 and TRBJ2-7; 7 nucleotides match TRBD1. The V and J ends lost 5 bases and 3 bases, in that order; junction bases with no gene match: 10. The CDR3 totals 15 residues. Germline lookup yields CDR1 SGHTA and CDR2 FQGNSA. CDR3 coding DNA: TGTGCCAGCAGCGCTACCGGGACAGCGCACTACGAGCAGTACTTC. As protein: CASSATGTAHYEQYF. Drawing the rest from reference TRBV7-2 and TRBJ2-7, the complete variable domain is GAGVSQSPSNKVTEKGKDVELRCDPISGHTALYWYRQSLGQGLEFLIYFQGNSAPDKSGLPSDRFSAERTGGSVSTLTIQRTQQEDSAVYLCASSATGTAHYEQYFGPGTRLTVT.

The chain links TRBV9 to TRBJ2-6; no firm D call. Trimming cost V 4 bases and J 0 bases, with 17 bases left between them. This CDR3 is built from 18 residues. The V gene's germline CDR1 is SGDLS and CDR2 YYNGEE. CDR3 nucleotide sequence: TGTGCCAGCAGCCTTGAGGCGCCTCGACCCTCTGGGGCCAACGTCCTGACTTTC. Protein product: CASSLEAPRPSGANVLTF.

As DNA, the CDR3 is TGTGCCAGCCAGACAGAATTTAACTATGGCTACACCTTC. Its protein is CASQTEFNYGYTF. The chain links TRBV6-5 to TRBJ1-2; the D gene is possibly TRBD1 (5 bases). Trimming took 8 bases from V and 1 from J, leaving 11 bases between them. The germline V gene encodes CDR1 MNHEY and CDR2 SVGAGI. The CDR3 spans 13 residues.

This chain uses TRBV5-1 with TRBJ1-3; a weak D match, TRBD1 (5 bases). Germline V gene lookup returns CDR1 SGHRS and CDR2 YFSETQ. This CDR3 is 15 amino acids long. V lost 0 bases and J 7 bases, leaving 14 bases between the germline ends. In DNA, the CDR3 is TGCGCCAGCAGCTTGGATCCGGCGGGGCTCAACACCATATATTTT. It codes for CASSLDPAGLNTIYF.

This clone was seen only once. This chain uses TRBV10-3 with TRBJ2-5, with a tentative D call TRBD1 (7 bases). From germline, CDR1 is ENHRY and CDR2 SYGVKD. The CDR3 is 15 amino acids. V lost 2 bases, J lost 7 bases, and 17 bases lay in between. The CDR3 region is CAISEPSGGSGTQYF. CDR3 DNA sequence: TGTGCCATCAGTGAGCCATCAGGGGGGTCCGGGACCCAGTACTTC.

The rearrangement links TRBV7-9 to TRBJ1-5; D unresolved. The germline gives CDR1 SEHNR, CDR2 FQNEAQ (reference sequence). V was cut by 5 bases and J by 6 bases, with 11 bases left in between. This CDR3 has 13 amino acids. CDR3: CASSATVSQPQHF. CDR3 DNA sequence: TGTGCCAGCAGCGCGACTGTGTCTCAGCCCCAGCATTTT.